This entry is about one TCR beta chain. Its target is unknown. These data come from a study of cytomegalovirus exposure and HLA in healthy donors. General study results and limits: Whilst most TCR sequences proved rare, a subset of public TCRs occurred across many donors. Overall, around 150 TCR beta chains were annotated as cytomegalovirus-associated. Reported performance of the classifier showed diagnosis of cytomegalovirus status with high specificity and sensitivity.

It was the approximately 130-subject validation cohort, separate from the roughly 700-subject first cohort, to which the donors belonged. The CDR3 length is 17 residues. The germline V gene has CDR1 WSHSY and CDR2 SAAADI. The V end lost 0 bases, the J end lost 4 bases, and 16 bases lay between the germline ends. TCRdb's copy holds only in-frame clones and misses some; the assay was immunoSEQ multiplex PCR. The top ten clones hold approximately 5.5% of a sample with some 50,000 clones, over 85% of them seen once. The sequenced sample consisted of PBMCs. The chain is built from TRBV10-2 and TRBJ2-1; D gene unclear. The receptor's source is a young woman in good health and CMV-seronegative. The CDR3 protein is CASSESRNRVKYNEQFF. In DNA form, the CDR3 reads TGCGCCAGCAGTGAGTCTCGGAACAGAGTAAAATACAATGAGCAGTTCTTC.